Sequencing of this TCR beta chain was carried out in a study of cytomegalovirus exposure and HLA in healthy donors. Overall study context: The same platform was used for the approximately 120 validation repertoires as for the approximately 730 first-cohort repertoires, as reported in a later analysis.

Donors came from a validation cohort of 95 to 150 subjects, distinct from the first 666-subject cohort. Study conclusions and caveats: A list of approximately 150 TCR beta chains associated with cytomegalovirus was given. Many donors shared some public TCRs, even though most TCR sequences were rare.

The assay was immunoSEQ multiplex PCR, and TCRdb's table has in-frame clones only and misses some. Found here are 100,000 or so clones, about 86% of them singletons; the top ten hold over 3%. V was clipped by 6 bases and J by 0 bases, with 5 bases between them. The CDR3 consists of 12 residues. In germline, CDR1 is WNHNN, CDR2 SYGVQD (reference sequence). Note on this clone: The antigen is undetermined.

V gene TRBV10-1 combines with J gene TRBJ2-5; D call uncertain. The sample was PBMCs. This clonotype originated in a woman between 18 and 30 years old in good health and CMV-seropositive. The CDR3 sequence: CASRDYQETQYF. Written as DNA, the CDR3 is TGCGCCAGCAGAGACTACCAAGAGACCCAGTACTTC.